This T cell receptor beta chain derives from a study of blood T cell repertoires in COVID-19. Some clones are missing from TCRdb's copy, which holds only in-frame ones; the method was immunoSEQ multiplex PCR. In the table there are about 210,000 clones, almost 85% of which are singletons. This CDR3 region has 16 residues. Per the germline V gene, CDR1 is LGHNA and CDR2 is YNFKEQ. V shed 0 bases and J 5 bases; nucleotides not matched to a gene: 5. What was sequenced was peripheral blood. The chain employs TRBV4-2 and TRBJ1-4; 8 bases fit TRBD1. The sequence came from a woman in her forties or fifties with active or convalescent COVID-19. The CDR3 is CASSQELDRDNEKLFF. Written as DNA, the CDR3 is TGTGCCAGCAGCCAAGAGCTGGACAGGGACAATGAAAAACTGTTTTTT.